This TCR beta chain derives from a study of blood T cell dynamics during melanoma immunotherapy. Overall study context: Patients with metastatic melanoma got pembrolizumab or nivolumab-ipilimumab as first-line care. Study-level results: Unlike progressors, later disease-control patients had W3 repertoires gaining clonality or diversity.

Remarks on this clone: The antigen remains unidentified.

Stated time point: pre-treatment baseline. Blood was drawn before treatment and at week 3 after checkpoint blockade. Apart from a couple of fast progressors, RECIST 1.1 response was judged 12 weeks post-infusion. Profiling relied on immunoSEQ multiplex PCR, and the TCRdb table lists in-frame clones only, not all of them. In the table there are more than 8,500 clones, approximately 86% of which are singletons. The sample consisted of blood, taken from a patient treated with checkpoint blockade. This receptor was taken from a human donor with melanoma.

As DNA, the CDR3 is TGTGCCAGCAGCTTAGTAGGAGAGACCCAGTACTTC. It is translated as CASSLVGETQYF. J is TRBJ2-5 and V is TRBV7-2; no definite D call. The CDR3 totals 12 residues. Trimming shortened V by 1 base and J by 4 bases, and 4 bases separated the two germline ends. From germline, CDR1 is SGHTA and CDR2 FQGNSA. Using reference TRBV7-2 and TRBJ2-5 for the parts outside the CDR3, the full variable domain is GAGVSQSPSNKVTEKGKDVELRCDPISGHTALYWYRQSLGQGLEFLIYFQGNSAPDKSGLPSDRFSAERTGGSVSTLTIQRTQQEDSAVYLCASSLVGETQYFGPGTRLLVL.